Listed here is a single TCR beta chain. This clone appeared once. There is no known antigen for this receptor. No base qualities exist here, and no much larger clone lies one base off it. The sample belongs to a study of T cell responses to AZD1222 COVID-19 vaccine (dated by TCRdb to about 2021). In terms of the full investigation: A total of about 250 trial participants underwent TCR sequencing, of whom some 200 had received two doses of AZD1222 and some 25 had received two doses of the MenACWY control vaccine. Trial participants were enrolled into age subgroups of 18-55, 56-69 and 70-plus years, which contained about 160, 30 and 59 TCR-sequenced participants, respectively. Overall study results and their limits: Most participants were white British and females outnumbered males, and the authors suggested that clonal diversity may have been underestimated. Reportedly, close to half of the unique spike-specific TCRs recognized epitopes lying outside the regions that are mutated in the B.1.351 and B.1.1.7 variants. Only 5 to 7 AZD1222 recipients were SARS-CoV-2 seropositive at baseline, limiting conclusions about previously exposed vaccinees. After two AZD1222 doses, spike-specific TCR breadth and depth were significantly higher than at day 0 and than in MenACWY recipients. The 56-69-year group was small, and its depth increase did not reach significance, likely because of low power. Vaccine-associated CD4 TCRs spanned the whole spike protein, with dominant responses in regions 160-218 and 743-854. Because no day 14 peak-response samples were available, the repertoires could be characterized only after the peak T cell response.

Based on the germline V gene, the CDR1 and CDR2 sequences are MNHEY and SVGAGI. There are 15 amino acids in the CDR3, from cysteine to phenylalanine inclusive. Of all the DNA, just the CDR3 is kept, 45 bases in frame from base 1. Trimming takes 7 bases off V and 5 bases off J; junction bases not matched to a gene: 9. The CDR3 regions of human TCRbeta chains were analyzed by immunosequencing. In the authors' own workflow: TCRs in the repertoires were matched against a reference library of SARS-CoV-2-specific TCRs that had been generated with the MIRA antigen-specificity platform. Breadth was defined as the fraction of unique TCRs that were SARS-CoV-2-associated. Depth was defined as the fraction of total T cells that were SARS-CoV-2-associated. Each spike-specific TCR was assigned to its reactive spike region and to a CD4 or CD8 class using the MIRA data. Log10-transformed breadth and depth values were compared by one-way ANOVA with Sidak's multiple comparisons tests. The table was pulled from immuneACCESS by TCRdb, which kept in-frame rearrangements only. Such tables lose some clones; where checked, under half of the loss comes from unresolved V genes, and the rest has no known cause. The V and J calls and clone size are taken from that table; D and trimming were inferred from the DNA. Counted in this sample were roughly 6,100 clones; around 87% of them appeared once. The top ten constitute over 15% of the sample.

Interpreted using the paper, the time point label stands for: about 28 days (+/-7) after the second vaccine dose. AZD1222 recipients whose second dose came at about 4 weeks and those whose second dose came at about 12 weeks were combined into one group, since spike-specific TCR depth and breadth did not differ between the two schedules. Vaccinee samples were obtained from the UK trials COV001 and COV002, which included a single-blind randomized controlled phase 2/3 trial of AZD1222 (ChAdOx1 nCoV-19) in healthy adults. For TCRbeta chain sequencing, PBMC samples were collected from trial participants at day 0 and at day 28 after the second dose.

The sample was peripheral blood, taken 28 days after the second AZD1222 dose. The receptor was isolated from an adult who received the AZD1222 COVID-19 vaccine. Recombination connected TRBV6-5 to TRBJ1-5; 9 central nucleotides agree with TRBD1. The CDR3 protein: CASTRDRERDQPQHF. The sequenced DNA is TGTGCCAGCACCCGGGACAGGGAGCGGGATCAGCCCCAGCATTTT.